A single sample gave rise to the 32 T cell receptor beta chains below, sequenced in a study of T cells in Graves' hyperthyroidism and ophthalmopathy (dated by TCRdb to between 2018 and 2020). To prepare the library, multiplex PCR was applied. The data were produced on an Illumina HiSeq 2000. TCR beta CDR3 regions were amplified from RNA transcripts. For the first round of RT-PCR on the TCR CDR3, the HTBI primer set was used together with the Qiagen OneStep RT-PCR kit. TCRdb applied fastp at Q25 and MiXCR to the public reads, then kept only in-frame beta chains. One record per CDR3 amino acid sequence lists the most common genes and DNA. In this sample the table shows about 380,000 distinct CDR3 sequences, under 20% of which occur a single time. The top ten hold 35% to 50% of the sample. Sequencing used blood. These TCRs come from a man aged 18 to 30 with Graves' ophthalmopathy.

This rearrangement joins TRBV29-1 to TRBJ2-7, with TRBD1 matching 12 bases. This CDR3 has 16 residues. Trimming at V came to 6 bases and at J to 2 bases, leaving 11 bases not matched to a gene. CDR1 is SQVTM, CDR2 ANQGSEA, per germline. The CDR3 DNA reads TGCAGCGTCAACGGGGACAGGGGGCGATCCCCCTACGAGCAGTACTTC. Translated: CSVNGDRGRSPYEQYF.

The sample holds a few counts of this clonotype. This sequence joins TRBV29-1 and TRBJ1-1, with 9 bases aligning to TRBD1. The CDR3 runs 15 residues. Germline trimming cut 3 bases from V and 0 bases from J; bases unmatched to any gene: 5. Germline V CDR1 and CDR2: SQVTM, ANQGSEA. CDR3 DNA sequence: TGCAGCGTTGATACAGGGGGCGGGGTGAACACTGAAGCTTTCTTT. Protein product: CSVDTGGGVNTEAFF. The whole variable domain, remainder taken from reference TRBV29-1 and TRBJ1-1, is SAVISQKPSRDICQRGTSLTIQCQVDSQVTMMFWYRQQPGQSLTLIATANQGSEATYESGFVIDKFPISRPNLTFSTLTVSNMSPEDSSIYLCSVDTGGGVNTEAFFGQGTRLTVV.

The rearrangement joins TRBV7-3 to TRBJ2-1, with 10 bases aligning to TRBD1. The CDR3 spans 15 residues. Germline CDR1 reads SGHTA; CDR2 reads FQGTGA. With 5 bases clipped from V and 8 bases from J, the junction kept 9 bases outside the gene matches. The DNA of the CDR3 is TGTGCCAGCAGCCTCTGGACAGGGGGATCCCATGAGCAGTTCTTC. This gives the protein CASSLWTGGSHEQFF. Variable domain in full (rest from reference TRBV7-3 and TRBJ2-1): GAGVSQTPSNKVTEKGKYVELRCDPISGHTALYWYRQSLGQGPEFLIYFQGTGAADDSGLPNDRFFAVRPEGSVSTLKIQRTERGDSAVYLCASSLWTGGSHEQFFGPGTRLTVL.

Only a few counts were recorded for this clonotype. This rearrangement joins TRBV5-1 to TRBJ2-1; no clear D. V was shortened by 1 base and J by 10 bases, with 6 bases between the two germline ends. The CDR3 is 11 amino acids. Germline loops: CDR1 SGHRS, CDR2 YFSETQ. CDR3 sequence: CASSLNGEQFF. For the CDR3, the DNA is TGCGCCAGCAGCTTGAATGGGGAGCAGTTCTTC.

This clonotype has ten or more counts. The chain is built from TRBV6-1 and TRBJ1-1, with 9 bases aligning to TRBD1. Germline V gives CDR1 MNHNS, CDR2 SASEGT. The CDR3 covers 15 residues. The ends lost 6 bases at V and 4 bases at J; junction bases unmatched: 9. CDR3 coding DNA: TGTGCCAGCAGGGCGGGGACAGGGAGAAGCACTGAAGCTTTCTTT. It encodes CASRAGTGRSTEAFF.

In its sample, this clonotype was seen many times. V gene TRBV12-3 or TRBV12-4 combines with J gene TRBJ2-2; weak D call: TRBD2 (6 bases). This CDR3 has 17 residues. Trimming took 2 bases from V and 0 from J, leaving 13 bases between them. In DNA form, the CDR3 reads TGTGCCAGCAGTTTAATAGCGGAGAGCGCGAACACCGGGGAGCTGTTTTTT. Its protein is CASSLIAESANTGELFF.

The table lists this clonotype with a few counts. The genes are TRBV5-1 and TRBJ2-3; D not certain. With 7 bases removed from V and 2 bases from J, the gap between germline ends came to 14 bases. CDR1 and CDR2 (germline): SGHRS, YFSETQ. CDR3 length: 14 amino acids. DNA for the CDR3: TGCGCCAGCGCCCCAGCTACCTCCACAGATACGCAGTATTTT. Its protein is CASAPATSTDTQYF.

This clonotype was observed many times. The rearrangement links TRBV7-3 to TRBJ2-2; TRBD1 is a possible D gene (5 bases). The germline CDR1 and CDR2 sequences are SGHTA and FQGTGA. The CDR3 runs to 14 residues. The ends were cut back, 5 bases at V and 1 base at J, with 8 bases in the middle. The CDR3: CASSATVNTGELFF. DNA of the CDR3: TGTGCCAGCAGCGCGACAGTGAACACCGGGGAGCTGTTTTTT.

This clonotype was recorded many times. The rearrangement uses TRBV10-1 and TRBJ2-5, with TRBD2 matching over 14 bases. CDR3 size: 17 residues. From germline, CDR1 is WNHNN and CDR2 SYGVQD (reference sequence). J lost 2 bases, V lost 6 bases, and 8 bases had no gene match. CDR3 DNA: TGCGCCAGCAGCCAGCTTGGACTAGCGGGGGGACAAGAGACCCAGTACTTC. Residues: CASSQLGLAGGQETQYF.

This clonotype came up many times. This chain uses TRBV20-1 with TRBJ1-2; 7 bases are a match to TRBD1. V trimming: 6 bases; J trimming: 5 bases; junction bases outside the gene matches: 9. CDR1 and CDR2 from the germline V gene are DFQATT and SNEGSKA (reference sequence). The CDR3 sequence is 13 residues long. CDR3 nucleotide sequence: TGCAGTGCGGGAACAGGGGAGGGGTATGGCTACACCTTC. The encoded protein is CSAGTGEGYGYTF.

This clonotype was detected ten times or more. CDR3 residues: CASSYSDRTLYSNQPQHF. CDR3 DNA sequence: TGTGCCAGCAGTTACTCCGACAGGACACTCTATAGCAATCAGCCCCAGCATTTT. This chain links TRBV6-6 with TRBJ1-5; weak D call: TRBD1 (6 bases). This CDR3 is built from 18 residues. Trimming removed 0 bases from V and 0 bases from J, with 15 bases in between. Germline CDR1 and CDR2: MNHNY and SVGAGI (reference sequence).

At least ten counts were recorded for this clonotype. CDR3 amino acids: CASQQGLGPGEQYF. CDR3 in DNA: TGTGCCAGTCAACAGGGGTTAGGTCCGGGCGAGCAGTACTTC. This chain links TRBV25-1 with TRBJ2-7; 7 bases align to TRBD1. The V gene end was trimmed by 9 bases and the J gene end by 6 bases; junction bases not matched to a gene: 14. This CDR3 is built from 14 residues. CDR1 is MGHDK and CDR2 is SYGVNS in the germline V gene.

The rearrangement joins TRBV5-4 to TRBJ1-2; possibly TRBD1 for D (6 bases). The CDR3 has 15 residues. V gave up 0 bases and J gave up 2 bases, with 11 bases separating them. The V gene's germline CDR1 is SGHNT and CDR2 YYREEE (reference sequence). CDR3 DNA: TGTGCCAGCAGCTTGGACGGACAGCCGAACTATGGCTACACCTTC. It is translated as CASSLDGQPNYGYTF.

The chain's CDR3 is CASSWWTEAQAFF. In DNA form, the CDR3 reads TGTGCCAGCAGCTGGTGGACGGAGGCACAAGCTTTCTTT. This sequence joins TRBV5-4 and TRBJ1-1; D gene uncertain. The germline gives CDR1 SGHNT, CDR2 YYREEE (reference sequence). The CDR3 is 13 residues long. V lost 3 bases and J 9 bases, leaving 15 bases between the germline ends.

This clonotype was picked up many times. V usage is TRBV11-2 and J usage is TRBJ2-1; D is undetermined. V gave up 1 base and J gave up 5 bases, with 18 bases separating them. Germline V CDR1 and CDR2: SGHAT, FQNNGV. The CDR3 length is 17 residues. The CDR3 DNA reads as TGTGCCAGCAGCTTAGTACGGACGGCTAAGCCTCACAATGAGCAGTTCTTC. Amino acid sequence: CASSLVRTAKPHNEQFF.

This sequence joins TRBV28 and TRBJ1-5; no definite D call. Germline lookup yields CDR1 MDHEN and CDR2 SYDVKM. The CDR3 covers 16 residues. V was clipped by 6 bases and J by 2 bases, with 17 bases between them. CDR3 region: CASSMGYSEGNQPQHF. CDR3 DNA sequence: TGTGCCAGCAGCATGGGTTACTCCGAGGGCAATCAGCCCCAGCATTTT. The whole variable domain, remainder taken from reference TRBV28 and TRBJ1-5, is DVKVTQSSRYLVKRTGEKVFLECVQDMDHENMFWYRQDPGLGLRLIYFSYDVKMKEKGDIPEGYSVSREKKERFSLILESASTNQTSMYLCASSMGYSEGNQPQHFGDGTRLSIL.

The chain recombines TRBV19 with TRBJ2-7, with 10 bases lining up with TRBD1. Germline V gene lookup returns CDR1 LNHDA and CDR2 SQIVND (reference sequence). CDR3 length: 14 amino acids. V shed 3 bases and J 6 bases; nucleotides not matched to a gene: 5. CDR3 in amino acids: CASSMDGTGVEQYF. The CDR3 DNA reads TGTGCCAGTAGTATGGACGGGACAGGGGTCGAGCAGTACTTC.

This clonotype was counted a few times. The V call is TRBV12-3 or TRBV12-4, the J call TRBJ1-4; TRBD1 matches 8 bases. The CDR3 totals 16 residues. J was trimmed by 0 bases and V by 6 bases; bases with no gene match: 6. CDR3 in amino acids: CASSGTGGATNEKLFF. Written as DNA, the CDR3 is TGTGCCAGCAGCGGGACAGGCGGTGCAACTAATGAAAAACTGTTTTTT.

This clonotype was seen a handful of times. V and J are TRBV5-1 and TRBJ2-1, with D possibly being TRBD1 or TRBD2 (6 bases each). The germline V gene encodes CDR1 SGHRS and CDR2 YFSETQ. V was pared by 0 bases and J by 5 bases, with 15 bases between. The CDR3 is made up of 16 amino acids. CDR3 DNA sequence: TGCGCCAGCAGCTTGGGGGGGGCGTTCGGGCACAATGAGCAGTTCTTC. Its protein product is CASSLGGAFGHNEQFF. Full variable domain (missing parts from reference TRBV5-1 and TRBJ2-1): KAGVTQTPRYLIKTRGQQVTLSCSPISGHRSVSWYQQTPGQGLQFLFEYFSETQRNKGNFPGRFSGRQFSNSRSEMNVSTLELGDSALYLCASSLGGAFGHNEQFFGPGTRLTVL.

This clonotype was seen a handful of times. This rearrangement joins TRBV9 to TRBJ1-2, with D unclear. The CDR3 loop spans 15 amino acids. Germline CDR1 and CDR2: SGDLS and YYNGEE. Trimming shortened V by 0 bases and J by 4 bases, and 13 bases separated the two germline ends. The CDR3 nucleotides are TGTGCCAGCAGCGTAGAACCGCTAAGTGTCTATGGCTACACCTTC. It codes for CASSVEPLSVYGYTF.

This clonotype appeared a few times. This chain joins TRBV7-9 and TRBJ2-7, with 7 nucleotides matching TRBD1. There are 14 residues in the CDR3. The junction had 6 bases not matched to a gene; V was cut back by 4 bases and J by 3 bases. Germline V gene sequence: CDR1 SEHNR, CDR2 FQNEAQ (reference sequence). This CDR3 reads CASSYRDRIYEQYF. The CDR3 bases are TGTGCCAGCAGCTACCGGGACAGAATCTACGAGCAGTACTTC. Using reference TRBV7-9 and TRBJ2-7 for the parts outside the CDR3, the full variable domain is DTGVSQNPRHKITKRGQNVTFRCDPISEHNRLYWYRQTLGQGPEFLTYFQNEAQLEKSRLLSDRFSAERPKGSFSTLEIQRTEQGDSAMYLCASSYRDRIYEQYFGPGTRLTVT.

CDR3 nucleotide sequence: TGTGCCACGCTAGCGAGTGCGGACAATGAGCAGTTCTTC. Translation: CATLASADNEQFF. The chain links TRBV10-3 to TRBJ2-1, with D perhaps matching TRBD2 (6 bases). Per germline, CDR1 ENHRY and CDR2 SYGVKD. This CDR3 spans 13 amino acids. V was trimmed by 10 bases and J by 5 bases, leaving 15 bases between them.

The sample holds many counts of this clonotype. The chain has TRBV6-1 and TRBJ1-5, with a tentative D call TRBD1 (6 bases). From germline, CDR1 is MNHNS and CDR2 SASEGT. The CDR3 runs to 17 residues. Trimming left V 8 bases short and J 0 bases short, with 20 bases between. The CDR3 bases are TGTGCCAGCTGGGCAACAGGGAGCGGGTTTAGCAATCAGCCCCAGCATTTT. Its protein is CASWATGSGFSNQPQHF.

The rearrangement links TRBV19 to TRBJ1-5, with TRBD1 as a possible D gene (6 bases). Between the trimmed V and J ends, which lost 10 bases and 2 bases, there was a span of 12 bases. This CDR3 is 13 amino acids long. Germline lookup yields CDR1 LNHDA and CDR2 SQIVND (reference sequence). CDR3: CATTGFGNQPQHF. CDR3 in DNA: TGTGCCACCACAGGGTTCGGCAATCAGCCCCAGCATTTT.

This clonotype was counted many times. The chain carries TRBV2 and TRBJ1-1, with D tentatively TRBD1 (6 bases). V was cut by 6 bases and J by 3 bases, with 8 bases left in between. This CDR3 contains 12 residues. Germline V CDR1 and CDR2: SNHLY, FYNNEI. The CDR3 coding sequence is TGTGCCAGCAGCACAGGGTACACTGAAGCTTTCTTT. Translation gives CASSTGYTEAFF. Full variable domain (rest looked up from reference TRBV2 and TRBJ1-1): EPEVTQTPSHQVTQMGQEVILRCVPISNHLYFYWYRQILGQKVEFLVSFYNNEISEKSEIFDDQFSVERPDGSNFTLKIRSTKLEDSAMYFCASSTGYTEAFFGQGTRLTVV.

The rearrangement links TRBV6-9 to TRBJ1-5, with a weak D call TRBD1 (5 bases). Germline CDR1 MNHGY, CDR2 SVAAGI. V lost 3 bases and J 2 bases, leaving 8 bases between the germline ends. The CDR3 covers 14 residues. CDR3 DNA: TGTGCCAGCAGTTACACACAGGGCAATCAGCCCCAGCATTTT. Protein: CASSYTQGNQPQHF.

This clonotype was seen at least ten times. The chain joins TRBV20-1 to TRBJ2-7; the match to TRBD2 covers 8 bases. Losses at the gene ends were 5 bases for V and 0 bases for J; bases not matched to a gene: 6. This CDR3 is built from 14 residues. Germline CDR1 and CDR2: DFQATT and SNEGSKA (reference sequence). CDR3 nucleotides: TGCAGTGCTGCTAGCGGGCTCAGCTCCTACGAGCAGTACTTC. It translates to CSAASGLSSYEQYF.

This clonotype was counted a few times. The V and J genes are TRBV7-6 and TRBJ2-2, with 10 bases matching TRBD2. Germline trimming cut 6 bases from V and 7 bases from J; bases unmatched to any gene: 11. The CDR3 is made up of 16 amino acids. Germline V gene sequence: CDR1 SGHVS, CDR2 FNYEAQ. CDR3 DNA sequence: TGTGCCAGCAGTTCCACTAGCGGGGAGCGTGGCGGGGAGCTGTTTTTT. It specifies CASSSTSGERGGELFF.

This clonotype was counted many times. The chain combines TRBV20-1 with TRBJ2-1; D is unclear. V was trimmed by 4 bases and J by 9 bases, leaving 7 bases between them. CDR1 and CDR2 (germline): DFQATT, SNEGSKA (reference sequence). The length of the CDR3 is 10 residues. Here the CDR3 reads CSAILGEQFF. CDR3 DNA sequence: TGCAGTGCTATATTGGGTGAGCAGTTCTTC.

The genes are TRBV14 and TRBJ1-1; maybe TRBD1 (5 bases). The CDR3 contains 16 residues. Germline CDR1 and CDR2: SGHDN and FVKESK. Trimming left V 0 bases short and J 4 bases short, with 15 bases between. In DNA form, the CDR3 reads TGTGCCAGCAGCCAAGATGGAGAGGGGTGGGTCACTGAAGCTTTCTTT. It yields the protein CASSQDGEGWVTEAFF.

The chain has TRBV29-1 and TRBJ1-2; D is undetermined. Germline V gene sequence: CDR1 SQVTM, CDR2 ANQGSEA. Trimming removed 3 bases at V and 7 bases at J, with 24 bases between. This CDR3 contains 16 residues. The CDR3 DNA sequence: TGCAGCGTTGAGGCTCGGCTGGCGGTCCTCGTCGGTGGCTACACCTTC. As protein: CSVEARLAVLVGGYTF.

With respect to this clonotype: This may come from a read error, since a much larger clone is one base off. The gene calls are TRBV10-1 and TRBJ1-2; D uncertain. Germline-derived CDR1 and CDR2 are WNHNN and SYGVQD (reference sequence). This CDR3 region has 13 residues. CDR3 DNA: TGCGCCAGCAGTGCTTCAACGAACTATAGCTACACCTTC. Protein sequence: CASSASTNYSYTF.